Listed below are T cell receptor beta chains from one sample, sequenced in a study of cytomegalovirus exposure and HLA in healthy donors. TCRdb keeps only in-frame clones here, not all; method: immunoSEQ multiplex PCR. The sample lists over 80,000 clones; more than 70% were seen once. Material: PBMCs. The receptors come from a man aged 40-55 years in good health and CMV-seronegative. The CDR3 runs from the conserved cysteine through the conserved F or W. D genes are given only for firm matches. Clone size is given for some rows only: seen once, a few or many times, or a class if the clone is expanded.

d_call: .
v_call: TRBV7-9
j_call: TRBJ2-7
clone_size: .
cdr3_nt: TGTGCCAGCAGCTTAGGGCAGGGCTACGGGCAGTACTTC
cdr3_aa: CASSLGQGYGQYF

d_call: .
v_call: TRBV9
j_call: TRBJ1-1
clone_size: .
cdr3_nt: TGTGCCAGCAGCGTAGGCCAGGGGCGCTGGGGCACTGAAGCTTTCTTT
cdr3_aa: CASSVGQGRWGTEAFF

d_call: TRBD1
v_call: TRBV5-5
j_call: TRBJ1-5
clone_size: .
cdr3_nt: TGTGCCAGCACTCCCGCCGGAGGGGACAGCTATAGCAATCAGCCCCAGCATTTT
cdr3_aa: CASTPAGGDSYSNQPQHF

d_call: .
v_call: TRBV7-9
j_call: TRBJ1-1
clone_size: once
cdr3_nt: TGTGCCAGCAGCTTGGGTAGCGGGGGAAACACTGAAGCTTTCTTT
cdr3_aa: CASSLGSGGNTEAFF

d_call: .
v_call: TRBV6-5
j_call: TRBJ1-1
clone_size: .
cdr3_nt: TGTGCCAGCAGTTTGACAGAAAACACTGAAGCTTTCTTT
cdr3_aa: CASSLTENTEAFF

d_call: TRBD1
v_call: TRBV6-5
j_call: TRBJ1-4
clone_size: .
cdr3_nt: TGTGCCAGCAGTTACTCGGCCCAGGGGGACGAAAAACTGTTTTTT
cdr3_aa: CASSYSAQGDEKLFF

d_call: .
v_call: TRBV28
j_call: TRBJ1-1
clone_size: .
cdr3_nt: TGTGCCAGCAGTTTCATCGACAGATTGAACACTGAAGCTTTCTTT
cdr3_aa: CASSFIDRLNTEAFF

d_call: TRBD1
v_call: TRBV28
j_call: TRBJ1-3
clone_size: .
cdr3_nt: TGTGCCAGCAGTTTATTGTCACAGGGGCACGTCTCTGGAAACACCATATATTTT
cdr3_aa: CASSLLSQGHVSGNTIYF

d_call: TRBD1
v_call: TRBV2
j_call: TRBJ2-2
clone_size: .
cdr3_nt: TGTGCCAGCAGTTCGGACAGGGAAAGTTTCACCGGGGAGCTGTTTTTT
cdr3_aa: CASSSDRESFTGELFF

d_call: TRBD1
v_call: TRBV5-6
j_call: TRBJ1-2
clone_size: .
cdr3_nt: TGTGCCAGCAGCCTAGGACTGGAGGGGGCAGACTATGGCTACACCTTC
cdr3_aa: CASSLGLEGADYGYTF

d_call: .
v_call: TRBV7-3
j_call: TRBJ2-1
clone_size: .
cdr3_nt: TGTGCCAGCAGCCCCCCACGGTACAATGAGCAGTTCTTC
cdr3_aa: CASSPPRYNEQFF

d_call: TRBD2
v_call: TRBV5-4
j_call: TRBJ2-5
clone_size: .
cdr3_nt: TGTGCCAGCAGCTTGCAAGCGCCTCGGGAGGCCCAGTACTTC
cdr3_aa: CASSLQAPREAQYF

d_call: .
v_call: TRBV29-1
j_call: TRBJ1-1
clone_size: .
cdr3_nt: TGCAGCGCCTCTGGGGCAGGGCCGAGGACTGAAGCTTTCTTT
cdr3_aa: CSASGAGPRTEAFF

d_call: TRBD1
v_call: TRBV25-1
j_call: TRBJ1-1
clone_size: .
cdr3_nt: TGTGCCAGCAGTGATTTGAACAGGGGGCCTAGGAACACTGAAGCTTTCTTT
cdr3_aa: CASSDLNRGPRNTEAFF

d_call: .
v_call: TRBV7-9
j_call: TRBJ2-7
clone_size: .
cdr3_nt: TGTGCCAGCAGCTACCAGGGAGGCTCCTACGAGCAGTACTTC
cdr3_aa: CASSYQGGSYEQYF

d_call: .
v_call: TRBV15
j_call: TRBJ1-6
clone_size: .
cdr3_nt: TGTGCCACCAGCAGATCAGGGGTGGGTACCTCACCCCTCCACTTT
cdr3_aa: CATSRSGVGTSPLHF

d_call: TRBD1
v_call: TRBV19
j_call: TRBJ2-7
clone_size: .
cdr3_nt: TGTGCCAGTACCTCTTCTCGACAGGGGGGATACGAGCAGTACTTC
cdr3_aa: CASTSSRQGGYEQYF

d_call: .
v_call: TRBV25-1
j_call: TRBJ2-2
clone_size: .
cdr3_nt: TGTGCCAGCAGTGGTAAACAGGGTCTAACCACCGGGGAGCTGTTTTTT
cdr3_aa: CASSGKQGLTTGELFF

d_call: .
v_call: TRBV7-2
j_call: TRBJ2-7
clone_size: .
cdr3_nt: TGTGCCAGCAGCTTTTCCGGTAGCTTCTACGAGCAGTACTTC
cdr3_aa: CASSFSGSFYEQYF

d_call: .
v_call: TRBV6-1
j_call: TRBJ2-7
clone_size: once
cdr3_nt: TGTGCCAGCAGAAACAGGGAAAGGTCCTACGAGCAGTACTTC
cdr3_aa: CASRNRERSYEQYF

d_call: .
v_call: TRBV5-6
j_call: TRBJ1-1
clone_size: .
cdr3_nt: TGTGCCAGCAGGTCCCCTCCCGGGACTGAAGCTTTCTTT
cdr3_aa: CASRSPPGTEAFF

d_call: TRBD2
v_call: TRBV7-2
j_call: TRBJ2-1
clone_size: .
cdr3_nt: TGTGCGGGGACTAGCGGGGGCAGCTCCTACAATGAGCAGTTCTTC
cdr3_aa: CAGTSGGSSYNEQFF

d_call: TRBD1
v_call: TRBV6-1
j_call: TRBJ2-2
clone_size: .
cdr3_nt: TGTGCCAGCAGTGAAGGGACAGGGGCCGGGGAGCTGTTTTTT
cdr3_aa: CASSEGTGAGELFF

d_call: TRBD1
v_call: TRBV27
j_call: TRBJ2-1
clone_size: .
cdr3_nt: TGTGCCAGCAGTCAGGGACAGGGAACCTACAATGAGCAGTTCTTC
cdr3_aa: CASSQGQGTYNEQFF

d_call: .
v_call: TRBV7-2
j_call: TRBJ2-2
clone_size: .
cdr3_nt: TGTGCCAGCAGCTTCTGGACTATTAACACCGGGGAGCTGTTTTTT
cdr3_aa: CASSFWTINTGELFF

d_call: .
v_call: TRBV5-1
j_call: TRBJ2-5
clone_size: once
cdr3_nt: TGCGCCAGCAGCCCCCCAGGGGCACGGGAGACCCAGTACTTC
cdr3_aa: CASSPPGARETQYF

d_call: .
v_call: TRBV28
j_call: TRBJ1-1
clone_size: .
cdr3_nt: TGTGCCAGCCTCACTGACGGCGGCGGAACTGAAGCTTTCTTT
cdr3_aa: CASLTDGGGTEAFF

d_call: .
v_call: TRBV6-5
j_call: TRBJ1-2
clone_size: .
cdr3_nt: TGTGCCAGCAGTTACACGGTCCGGGGGGGCTACACCTTC
cdr3_aa: CASSYTVRGGYTF

d_call: TRBD1
v_call: TRBV2
j_call: TRBJ1-2
clone_size: .
cdr3_nt: TGTGCCAGCAGTGAAGGCAGGGGGGCTGGCTACACCTTC
cdr3_aa: CASSEGRGAGYTF

d_call: TRBD1
v_call: TRBV15
j_call: TRBJ2-7
clone_size: .
cdr3_nt: TGTGCCACCAGCATATACAGGGGGTACGAGCAGTACTTC
cdr3_aa: CATSIYRGYEQYF

d_call: .
v_call: TRBV25-1
j_call: TRBJ1-2
clone_size: few
cdr3_nt: TGTGCCAGCAGCTTAGAGATGTATGGCTACACCTTC
cdr3_aa: CASSLEMYGYTF

d_call: TRBD2
v_call: TRBV4-3
j_call: TRBJ2-1
clone_size: .
cdr3_nt: TGCGCCAGCAGCCATTACAGCGGGGGGGGTGATGAGCAGTTCTTC
cdr3_aa: CASSHYSGGGDEQFF

d_call: TRBD1
v_call: TRBV7-9
j_call: TRBJ2-7
clone_size: .
cdr3_nt: TGTTCCAGCAGCCCGGGACAGGTTTACGAGCAGTACTTC
cdr3_aa: CSSSPGQVYEQYF